This T cell receptor beta chain was obtained from a study of identical twins (dated by TCRdb to 2016 to 2018). Background on the whole study: To test whether fetal clonotypes persist, the study used deep sequencing on TCR alpha and beta repertoires from monozygotic twins, unrelated adults of various ages, and cord blood. To rule out contamination, the twin experiments were replicated at different times with different library preparation protocols. What the work shows at the level of the full study, not this receptor alone: Fewer insertions were carried by abundant cord blood beta clonotypes; a weaker similar trend was observed in young adult naive repertoires, while no such trend was observed in memory repertoires. Because the same donors could not be followed over many years, conclusions were based on cross-sectional statistical analysis. A weaker excess of twin sharing was found in beta out-of-frame sequences because the signal-to-noise ratio was lowered by fewer shared sequences. Out-of-frame TCR alpha sharing in monozygotic twins was systematically underestimated by recombination models, whereas sharing between unrelated individuals was in agreement with the recombination models. Compared with coincidental sharing between unrelated individuals, an excess of low generation-probability sequences was observed among out-of-frame TCR alpha sequences shared between twins. Zero-insertion analyses could be partly confounded by invariant T cells such as MAIT and iNKT, although diverse VJ usage argued against such confounding for most clonotypes.

Deletion took 0 bases off V and 3 bases off J, with a span of 2 bases between the germline ends. Including the terminal cysteine and phenylalanine, the CDR3 comprises 12 residues. Of all the DNA, just the CDR3 is kept, 36 bases in frame from base 1. Sequences SGHNT (CDR1) and YENEEA (CDR2) are obtained from the germline V gene. Every donor in the study was a healthy Caucasian. The twin cohort comprised three pairs of female monozygotic twins, all aged about 18 to 29 years. Peripheral blood mononuclear cells were the source from which RNA for the TCR libraries was isolated. This clonotype was seen ten or more times. What antigen it recognizes has not been identified. The sample holds no much larger clone one base away, and base qualities are not on file. Library method: 5' RACE. Sequencing instrument: Illumina HiSeq 2000. A universal primer binding site was introduced by template switching, and a unique molecular identifier was present in the final cDNA, enabling accurate counting of TCR cDNA molecules. Specific primers in the conserved constant-segment region were used to synthesize first-strand cDNA for the TCR alpha and beta chains. To control for contamination, every cDNA library carried two barcodes: a SMART-Mk sample barcode plus Illumina barcodes. TruSeq adapter sequences, together with Illumina sample barcodes, were added in two successive PCR steps. Sequencing of the TCR alpha and beta cDNA libraries was done on the Illumina HiSeq platform using custom primers. Regarding the original processing steps: Raw reads were processed with MiGEC to extract unique molecular identifiers, and MiXCR was used to determine CDR3 positions. Recombination models were inferred per individual with the repgenHMM and IGoR tools using an EM algorithm. Shared clonotypes were analyzed with the tcR package in R, and sharing was normalized by the product of cloneset sizes. Out-of-frame nonproductive sequences were analyzed to study raw recombination free of thymic and clonal selection effects. TCRdb itself trimmed the public reads at Q25 with fastp, ran MiXCR and retained productive beta chains. Rows with one shared CDR3 protein collapse into an entry with the most common genes and DNA. The V and J calls, along with clone size, are taken from TCRdb and not from the paper's own processing. A total of 700,000 or so distinct CDR3 sequences appear in this sample, roughly 8% of them only once. In total, the top ten clones hold 0.85% to 1% of the sample.

Separately, the same data were catalogued under a study of yellow fever vaccine responses in identical twins. As that second paper reports: The T cell response to vaccination in identical twins was reported by the authors to appear partly convergent and partly personalized. Focusing on identical twins, the study followed the T cell clones that responded to the vaccine, and did so with precision.

This receptor chain uses TRBV11-3 and TRBJ2-5; there is no confident call for the D gene. This TCR derives from a woman aged 18-29 years in good health. The sample was PBMCs. The CDR3 region: CASSLDEETQYF. The nucleotides read TGTGCCAGCAGCTTAGATGAAGAGACCCAGTACTTC.